The sequence of this T cell receptor beta chain was determined in a study of blood T cell repertoires in COVID-19 (dated by TCRdb to 2018 to 2020). About the investigation overall: Samples from collaborators originated in the United States, Italy and Spain and spanned both the acute and convalescent phases of COVID-19. The material from the prospective study consisted of cDNA or gDNA derived from T cells, B-cell-depleted T cells, or PBMCs. Deeply sampled blood TCRbeta repertoires from subjects exposed to, actively infected with, or recovered from COVID-19 were included in the dataset. The repertoires were made available in a free public database intended to serve as a resource for research on the immune response to SARS-CoV-2. Samples came from the ongoing ImmuneRACE study (first 160 participants) plus 1,254 subjects from 6 global collaborators. The sample metadata nearly always contained a de-identified subject ID, COVID-19 status, age in years and sex. Where HLA class I and class II types were available, the types were taken from metadata supplied by the sample provider, not from assay-based typing.

TCRbeta CDR3 regions were amplified from genomic DNA using the immunoSEQ Assay, a bias-controlled multiplex PCR. The published analysis was carried out like this. Within the assay, amplification of reference gene primers was used to estimate how many nucleated cells each sample contained. To quantify the absolute abundance of each unique TCRbeta CDR3 rearrangement, sequence reads were collapsed and filtered. For each sample, productive Simpson clonality was calculated by taking the square root of Simpson's diversity index across productive rearrangements. The table was pulled from immuneACCESS by TCRdb, which kept in-frame rearrangements only. Such tables lose some clones; where checked, under half of the loss comes from unresolved V genes, and the rest has no known cause. V and J calls and clone size are copied from that table; D and trimming were computed from the DNA. The sample table holds roughly 250,000 clones, of which about 87% were seen once. The ten most abundant clones make up around 2.9% of the sample.

In the prospective study, participants were roughly 18 to 90 years old, resided in 24 geographic areas of the United States, and were enrolled through a virtual design. In the prospective study, participants were assigned to cohorts based on the clinical history participants reported in a screening survey and a study questionnaire. Recovered participants in ImmuneRACE Cohort 3 were defined by two consecutive negative NP/OP PCR tests, clearance by a healthcare professional, or resolution of symptoms. Mobile phlebotomists in the prospective study collected whole blood, serum and a nasopharyngeal or oropharyngeal swab from every participant. Participants in the prospective study had the option to provide additional blood draws and questionnaires over a roughly 2-month period. Blood samples from the prospective study were shipped frozen or at room temperature prior to DNA extraction. As to this clone: What this receptor recognizes is not known. Base qualities were left out, and no much larger clone turns up one base away.

The germline V gene specifies KGHDR as CDR1 and SFDVKD as CDR2. V sheds 6 bases and J sheds 4 bases, leaving 17 bases between their ends. The CDR3 runs 16 residues from the cysteine to the phenylalanine. The kept DNA is CDR3 alone, 48 bases in frame from the first base. What the research found in general, with its limitations: The amount of clinical and demographic metadata varied by source and participant and was provided uncurated.

The chain was built from TRBV24-1 and TRBJ2-2; tentative D gene TRBD2, with 6 bases matching. The sequence derives from a woman in her forties or fifties who had recovered from COVID-19. The sequenced sample consisted of PBMCs or T cells enriched from blood (not recorded which). The CDR3 region reads CATSTIGGSGTGELFF. The nucleotide sequence is TGTGCCACCAGTACGATTGGAGGGTCGGGCACCGGGGAGCTGTTTTTT.